Shown below are 26 T cell receptor beta chains from a single sample sequenced in a study of high-grade serous ovarian cancer treatment subgroups. Measured with immunoSEQ multiplex PCR; TCRdb has only the in-frame clones, and not every one. The data contain around 4,500 clones, approximately 72% of them singletons. The tumor samples were collected prior to definitive surgery or chemotherapy. Sequencing was carried out using tumor tissue. These TCRs come from a human donor with high-grade serous ovarian cancer.

V and J are TRBV7-9 and TRBJ2-7; 11 bases are shared with TRBD1. The V gene's germline CDR1 is SEHNR and CDR2 FQNEAQ (reference sequence). Trimming removed 0 bases from V and 4 bases from J; junction bases left unmatched: 11. The CDR3 spans 18 residues. In DNA, the CDR3 is TGTGCCAGCAGCTTAGCGAAGGACAGGGGGCCCAAACCGTACGAGCAGTACTTC. It is translated as CASSLAKDRGPKPYEQYF. Combining the CDR3 with reference TRBV7-9 and TRBJ2-7 gives the whole variable domain DTGVSQNPRHKITKRGQNVTFRCDPISEHNRLYWYRQTLGQGPEFLTYFQNEAQLEKSRLLSDRFSAERPKGSFSTLEIQRTEQGDSAMYLCASSLAKDRGPKPYEQYFGPGTRLTVT.

Relative to its sample, this clone is large (0.1 to 1%). This chain connects TRBV4-1 to TRBJ2-3; D is perhaps TRBD2 (6 bases). Germline assignment: CDR1 MGHRA and CDR2 YSYEKL. The length of the CDR3 is 16 residues. Trimming shortened V by 4 bases and J by 6 bases, and 20 bases separated the two germline ends. CDR3 coding DNA: TGCGCCAGCAGCCCTCCTCCGGGGAGACGGGAGGATACGCAGTATTTT. Amino acids: CASSPPPGRREDTQYF.

The V call is TRBV7-7, the J call TRBJ2-5; a possible D gene is TRBD1 (5 bases). The ends were cut back, 3 bases at V and 3 bases at J, with 8 bases in the middle. Germline loops: CDR1 SSHAT, CDR2 FNYEAQ (reference sequence). CDR3 size: 13 residues. The CDR3 loop reads CASSFSREETQYF. The CDR3 DNA is TGTGCCAGCAGCTTTAGCAGGGAAGAGACCCAGTACTTC.

This clone was observed once. CDR3 amino acids: CASSEVTDTEAFF. In DNA form, the CDR3 reads TGTGCCAGCAGTGAAGTAACGGACACTGAAGCTTTCTTT. V and J are TRBV6-1 and TRBJ1-1; D is undetermined. Germline CDR1 is MNHNS and CDR2 is SASEGT. The CDR3 runs to 13 residues. The V gene lost 1 base and the J gene lost 3 bases, with 6 bases spanning the gap.

The sample holds a few counts of this clone. The chain has TRBV14 and TRBJ1-2; D not resolved. Germline V gene sequence: CDR1 SGHDN, CDR2 FVKESK. With 0 bases removed from V and 0 bases from J, the gap between germline ends came to 8 bases. The CDR3 is 15 amino acids. The DNA for the CDR3 is TGTGCCAGCAGCCAAGAAGCCACCGCTAACTATGGCTACACCTTC. Its protein product is CASSQEATANYGYTF.

This clone was detected a few times. This rearrangement joins TRBV7-2 to TRBJ2-7; 9 bases are shared with TRBD1. After removal of 1 base from V and 4 bases from J, the junction contained 8 bases not matched to a gene. Germline-derived CDR1 and CDR2 are SGHTA and FQGNSA. This CDR3 has 16 amino acids. DNA of the CDR3: TGTGCCAGCAGCTTAGACCCCCCGGGACAGGGTTACGAGCAGTACTTC. Protein product: CASSLDPPGQGYEQYF.

The genes are TRBV7-7 and TRBJ1-1; TRBD1 might be the D (5 bases). Germline V CDR1 and CDR2: SSHAT, FNYEAQ (reference sequence). The CDR3 consists of 17 residues. Trimming pared 4 bases from V and 0 bases from J, leaving 18 bases between. The CDR3 reads CASSSRTSKRVNTEAFF. CDR3 DNA: TGTGCCAGCAGCTCAAGGACATCAAAAAGAGTGAACACTGAAGCTTTCTTT.

This clone was recorded a few times. The chain is built from TRBV4-2 and TRBJ2-3, with D maybe TRBD2 (5 bases). The CDR3 totals 16 residues. Deletions cut 4 bases from V and 0 bases from J, with 14 bases between. Per the germline V gene, CDR1 is LGHNA and CDR2 is YNFKEQ. Written as DNA, the CDR3 is TGTGCCAGCAGCCTCCAAACGGAGGTTAGCACAGATACGCAGTATTTT. This sequence encodes CASSLQTEVSTDTQYF.

This clone rates as medium-sized. V is TRBV5-8 and J is TRBJ1-2; no firm D call. Germline assignment: CDR1 SGHTS and CDR2 YDEGEE. Trimming took 4 bases from V and 11 from J, leaving 21 bases between them. The length of the CDR3 is 14 residues. CDR3 DNA: TGTGCCAGCAGCCCGGAGTGGGGAACTTCCTATTACACCTTC. This encodes CASSPEWGTSYYTF.

This chain connects TRBV27 to TRBJ2-1; a weak D match, TRBD1 (6 bases). Germline CDR1 is MNHEY and CDR2 is SMNVEV (reference sequence). There are 16 residues in the CDR3. V gave up 5 bases and J gave up 4 bases, with 18 bases separating them. Here the CDR3 DNA reads TGTGCCAGCAGTATCCGCCTCGACACAGGGTACAATGAGCAGTTCTTC. This gives the protein CASSIRLDTGYNEQFF.

This chain uses TRBV15 with TRBJ1-4; possibly TRBD1 for D (6 bases). Looked up from germline, CDR1 is LNHNV and CDR2 is YYDKDF (reference sequence). With 8 bases removed from V and 6 bases from J, the gap between germline ends came to 16 bases. CDR3 length equals 14 residues. As DNA, the CDR3 is TGTGCCACCGGTGAAATGGGGGGCGATGAAAAACTGTTTTTT. Amino acid sequence: CATGEMGGDEKLFF.

V usage is TRBV15 and J usage is TRBJ2-3, with 7 bases identical to TRBD2. V trimming: 6 bases; J trimming: 1 base; junction bases outside the gene matches: 4. Germline loops: CDR1 LNHNV, CDR2 YYDKDF (reference sequence). The CDR3 runs 14 residues. The CDR3 loop is CATRPSGRTDTQYF. CDR3 DNA sequence: TGTGCCACCAGGCCTAGCGGACGCACAGATACGCAGTATTTT. The full variable domain, completed using reference TRBV15 and TRBJ2-3, is DAMVIQNPRYQVTQFGKPVTLSCSQTLNHNVMYWYQQKSSQAPKLLFHYYDKDFNNEADTPDNFQSRRPNTSFCFLDIRSPGLGDTAMYLCATRPSGRTDTQYFGPGTRLTVL.

The chain links TRBV9 to TRBJ2-1; weak D call: TRBD2 (6 bases). Germline V CDR1 and CDR2: SGDLS, YYNGEE. The CDR3 has 15 amino acids. The V end was cut by 6 bases, the J end by 0 bases, with 13 bases between. CDR3 sequence (DNA): TGTGCCAGCAACCGGTTCGGGAGCTCCTACAATGAGCAGTTCTTC. The encoded protein is CASNRFGSSYNEQFF.

The V and J genes are TRBV4-1 and TRBJ2-3, with 10 bases that match TRBD2. CDR1 and CDR2 (germline): MGHRA, YSYEKL. J was trimmed by 2 bases and V by 3 bases; bases with no gene match: 8. The CDR3 is 17 amino acids. CDR3 nucleotides: TGCGCCAGCAGCCAGGCCCAGCGGGGGGGGATCACAGATACGCAGTATTTT. Amino acid sequence: CASSQAQRGGITDTQYF.

The chain carries TRBV28 and TRBJ1-6; possibly TRBD1 for D (5 bases). Trimming shortened V by 7 bases and J by 0 bases, and 19 bases separated the two germline ends. The CDR3 spans 18 residues. Germline CDR1 is MDHEN and CDR2 is SYDVKM. Here the CDR3 DNA reads TGTGCCAGCATCTGGAGGACAAGGGATAGCTCCTATAATTCACCCCTCCACTTT. Translating gives CASIWRTRDSSYNSPLHF.

In this sample, this clone turned up once. The rearrangement joins TRBV15 to TRBJ1-4, with D possibly TRBD1 on 5 matching bases. The length of the CDR3 is 18 residues. Germline-derived CDR1 and CDR2 are LNHNV and YYDKDF (reference sequence). The ends were cut back, 1 base at V and 0 bases at J, with 15 bases in the middle. This chain's CDR3 is CATSRVNRWRATNEKLFF. CDR3 nucleotide sequence: TGTGCCACCAGCAGAGTCAACAGGTGGAGGGCAACTAATGAAAAACTGTTTTTT. The whole variable domain, filled in from reference TRBV15 and TRBJ1-4, reads DAMVIQNPRYQVTQFGKPVTLSCSQTLNHNVMYWYQQKSSQAPKLLFHYYDKDFNNEADTPDNFQSRRPNTSFCFLDIRSPGLGDTAMYLCATSRVNRWRATNEKLFFGSGTQLSVL.

The V and J genes are TRBV27 and TRBJ2-7, with D tentatively TRBD2 (6 bases). V was trimmed by 2 bases and J by 7 bases, leaving 12 bases between them. This CDR3 spans 13 amino acids. Looked up from germline, CDR1 is MNHEY and CDR2 is SMNVEV (reference sequence). The CDR3 region is CASSLGLGGEQYF. CDR3 DNA sequence: TGTGCCAGCAGTTTAGGTCTGGGGGGTGAGCAGTACTTC.

The V gene is TRBV5-1, the J gene TRBJ2-3; D unresolved. CDR1 is SGHRS, CDR2 YFSETQ, per germline. The CDR3 has 13 residues. V was trimmed by 7 bases and J by 0 bases, leaving 9 bases between them. Written as DNA, the CDR3 is TGCGCCAGCCTGGAGCCGAGCACAGATACGCAGTATTTT. Residues: CASLEPSTDTQYF. The full variable domain, in which reference TRBV5-1 and TRBJ2-3 provide the parts outside the CDR3, is KAGVTQTPRYLIKTRGQQVTLSCSPISGHRSVSWYQQTPGQGLQFLFEYFSETQRNKGNFPGRFSGRQFSNSRSEMNVSTLELGDSALYLCASLEPSTDTQYFGPGTRLTVL.

The chain carries TRBV2 and TRBJ2-1; 9 bases match TRBD2. This CDR3 has 16 residues. V was pared by 6 bases and J by 4 bases, with 10 bases of the junction left unmatched. CDR1 and CDR2 from the germline V gene are SNHLY and FYNNEI. Here the CDR3 reads CASSRERGDRYNEQFF. The DNA for the CDR3 is TGTGCCAGCAGCCGCGAGCGGGGGGACCGATACAATGAGCAGTTCTTC.

The V and J genes are TRBV7-8 and TRBJ1-1; D gene unclear. The germline CDR1 and CDR2 sequences are SGHVS and FQNEAQ. This CDR3 has 14 residues. Deletions cut 5 bases from V and 0 bases from J, with 10 bases between. The CDR3 coding sequence is TGTGCCAGCAGCACGGGCGCGTTGAACACTGAAGCTTTCTTT. This encodes CASSTGALNTEAFF.

The V call is TRBV19, the J call TRBJ1-5; 10 nucleotides line up with TRBD1. This CDR3 comprises 16 residues. V shed 1 base and J 7 bases; nucleotides not matched to a gene: 7. Germline V lookup: CDR1 LNHDA, CDR2 SQIVND (reference sequence). CDR3 DNA sequence: TGTGCCAGTAGTATAGTGGGACAGGGGTTGGACCAGCCCCAGCATTTT. Amino acid sequence: CASSIVGQGLDQPQHF. Using reference TRBV19 and TRBJ1-5 for the parts outside the CDR3, the full variable domain is DGGITQSPKYLFRKEGQNVTLSCEQNLNHDAMYWYRQDPGQGLRLIYYSQIVNDFQKGDIAEGYSVSREKKESFPLTVTSAQKNPTAFYLCASSIVGQGLDQPQHFGDGTRLSIL.

J is TRBJ1-1 and V is TRBV20-1; D gene unclear. The CDR3 length is 11 residues. Germline V lookup: CDR1 DFQATT, CDR2 SNEGSKA (reference sequence). The V gene lost 8 bases and the J gene lost 4 bases, with 11 bases spanning the gap. DNA for the CDR3: TGCAGTCCTTGGGGAGGCACTGAAGCTTTCTTT. It yields the protein CSPWGGTEAFF.

V is TRBV2 and J is TRBJ2-1, with unresolved D. Germline CDR1 SNHLY, CDR2 FYNNEI. This CDR3 has 12 amino acids. The ends were cut back, 3 bases at V and 4 bases at J, with 4 bases in the middle. Here the CDR3 reads CASSEDYNEQFF. The CDR3 bases are TGTGCCAGCAGTGAGGATTACAATGAGCAGTTCTTC.

This chain links TRBV15 with TRBJ2-7; D not resolved. The CDR3 loop spans 12 amino acids. V was clipped by 0 bases and J by 3 bases, with 3 bases between them. Germline CDR1 and CDR2: LNHNV and YYDKDF (reference sequence). The CDR3 loop reads CATSRDDYEQYF. CDR3 nucleotides: TGTGCCACCAGCAGAGACGACTACGAGCAGTACTTC.

The chain combines TRBV2 with TRBJ2-7; tentative D call: TRBD2 (6 bases). V was clipped by 8 bases and J by 2 bases, with 13 bases between them. This CDR3 region has 13 residues. The germline gives CDR1 SNHLY, CDR2 FYNNEI. DNA of the CDR3: TGTGCCAGCGGGGCTAGCGAACCCTACGAGCAGTACTTC. Residues: CASGASEPYEQYF.

V usage is TRBV10-2 and J usage is TRBJ2-5; 9 bases line up with TRBD1. Germline V lookup: CDR1 WSHSY, CDR2 SAAADI. This CDR3 has 13 amino acids. The J segment lost 14 bases and the V segment lost 3 bases, leaving 10 bases of the junction unmatched. CDR3 region: CASSEIQGAYPYF. The CDR3 nucleotides read TGCGCCAGCAGTGAAATACAGGGGGCGTACCCTTACTTC.